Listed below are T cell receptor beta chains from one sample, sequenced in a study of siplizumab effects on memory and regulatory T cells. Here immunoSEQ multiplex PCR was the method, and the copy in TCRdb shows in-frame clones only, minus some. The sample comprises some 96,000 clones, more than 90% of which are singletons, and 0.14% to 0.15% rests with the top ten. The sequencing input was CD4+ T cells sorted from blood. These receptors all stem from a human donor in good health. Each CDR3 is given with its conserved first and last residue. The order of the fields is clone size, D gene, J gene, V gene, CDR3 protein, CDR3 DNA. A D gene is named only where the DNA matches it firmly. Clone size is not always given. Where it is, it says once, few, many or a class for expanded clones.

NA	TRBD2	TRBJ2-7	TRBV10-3	CAISESFQRLAGDSYEQYF	TGTGCCATCAGTGAGTCGTTCCAACGACTAGCGGGGGACTCCTACGAGCAGTACTTC
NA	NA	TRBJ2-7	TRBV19	CASSMEVGAYEQYF	TGTGCCAGTAGTATGGAGGTTGGGGCCTACGAGCAGTACTTC
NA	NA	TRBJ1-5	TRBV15	CATSSRTQYSNQPQHF	TGTGCCACCAGCAGTCGGACACAGTATAGCAATCAGCCCCAGCATTTT
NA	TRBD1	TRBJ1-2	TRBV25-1	CASSELAGGGYGYTF	TGTGCCAGCAGTGAATTGGCAGGGGGCGGCTATGGCTACACCTTC
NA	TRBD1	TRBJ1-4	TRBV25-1	CASSPRTGKNEKLFF	TGTGCCAGCAGTCCTAGGACAGGGAAGAATGAAAAACTGTTTTTT
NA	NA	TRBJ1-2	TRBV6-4	CASSDSVRAGGYTF	TGTGCCAGCAGTGACTCAGTCAGGGCCGGTGGCTACACCTTC
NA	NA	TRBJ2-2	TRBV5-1	CASSASVTNTGELFF	TGCGCCAGCAGCGCTTCTGTCACGAACACCGGGGAGCTGTTTTTT
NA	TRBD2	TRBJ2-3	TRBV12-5	CAASGGITDTQYF	TGTGCTGCTAGCGGGGGGATCACAGATACGCAGTATTTT
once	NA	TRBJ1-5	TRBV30	CAWSYQENQPQHF	TGTGCCTGGAGTTATCAAGAAAATCAGCCCCAGCATTTT
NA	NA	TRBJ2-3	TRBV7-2	CASSFATDTQYF	TGTGCCAGCAGCTTTGCGACAGATACGCAGTATTTT
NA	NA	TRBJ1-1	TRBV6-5	CASKEDSLNTEAFF	TGTGCCAGCAAAGAAGACAGCTTGAACACTGAAGCTTTCTTT
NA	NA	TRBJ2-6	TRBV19	CASTPEGFSGANVLTF	TGTGCCAGTACCCCGGAAGGTTTCTCTGGGGCCAACGTCCTGACTTTC
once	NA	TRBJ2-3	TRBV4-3	CASSQDPSTTQYF	TGCGCCAGCAGCCAAGATCCCAGTACTACGCAGTATTTT
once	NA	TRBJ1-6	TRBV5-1	CASSKDEISSPLHF	TGCGCCAGCAGCAAGGACGAGATCTCCTCACCCCTCCACTTT
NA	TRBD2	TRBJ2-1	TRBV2	CASSEELAGRNEQFF	TGTGCCAGCAGTGAAGAACTAGCGGGAAGAAATGAGCAGTTCTTC
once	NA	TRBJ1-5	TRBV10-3	CAISEGVSGQPQHF	TGTGCCATCAGTGAGGGGGTCAGCGGACAGCCCCAGCATTTT
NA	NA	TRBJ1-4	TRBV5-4	CASSLSGPREKLFF	TGTGCCAGCAGCTTAAGTGGTCCGAGGGAAAAACTGTTTTTT
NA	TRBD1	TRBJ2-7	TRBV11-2	CASSLDTSSIWDRVTYEQYF	TGTGCCAGCAGCTTAGATACGTCCTCCATTTGGGACAGGGTTACCTACGAGCAGTACTTC
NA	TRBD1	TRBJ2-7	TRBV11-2	CASSLVRGTGDYEQYF	TGTGCCAGCAGCTTAGTCCGCGGGACAGGGGATTACGAGCAGTACTTC
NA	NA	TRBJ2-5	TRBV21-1	CASVKLGQERGGETQYF	TGTGCCAGCGTCAAGCTCGGACAGGAGAGGGGGGGAGAGACCCAGTACTTC